This is a list of T cell receptor beta chains from one sample in a study of blood T cell repertoires in COVID-19. Clones were sequenced by immunoSEQ multiplex PCR, and TCRdb holds only the in-frame ones, with some missing. The sample lists about 200,000 clones; 85% were seen once. Sequencing was performed on PBMCs or T cells enriched from blood (not recorded which). The receptors shown here come from a man in his forties who had recovered from COVID-19. CDR3s include the opening cysteine and the closing phenylalanine or tryptophan. Each record gives: J gene, V gene, CDR3 protein.

j_call: TRBJ1-1
v_call: TRBV7-9
cdr3_aa: CASSQGTGAAVTEAFF

j_call: TRBJ2-7
v_call: TRBV7-2
cdr3_aa: CASSPEPGFSSYEQYF

j_call: TRBJ2-7
v_call: TRBV30
cdr3_aa: CAWSGSYEQYF

j_call: TRBJ1-6
v_call: TRBV19
cdr3_aa: CASSITRSSYNSPLHF

j_call: TRBJ1-1
v_call: TRBV7-9
cdr3_aa: CASSFAQLNTEAFF

j_call: TRBJ2-3
v_call: TRBV11-2
cdr3_aa: CASSFTSGNTDTQYF

j_call: TRBJ2-3
v_call: TRBV4-3
cdr3_aa: CASSQVTGQGGDTQYF

j_call: TRBJ2-5
v_call: TRBV5-1
cdr3_aa: CASSLPSSQETQYF

j_call: TRBJ2-5
v_call: TRBV2
cdr3_aa: CASSEGRIQETQYF

j_call: TRBJ2-7
v_call: TRBV4-1
cdr3_aa: CASSPEAKSSYEQYF

j_call: TRBJ2-3
v_call: TRBV7-9
cdr3_aa: CASSLESGVLDTQYF

j_call: TRBJ2-7
v_call: TRBV3-1/TRBV3-2
cdr3_aa: CASSQGRTSGSPYEQYF

j_call: TRBJ2-7
v_call: TRBV28
cdr3_aa: CASSFQRVSYEQYF

j_call: TRBJ2-2
v_call: TRBV12-3/TRBV12-4
cdr3_aa: CASSRLTGELFF

j_call: TRBJ1-5
v_call: TRBV10-3
cdr3_aa: CAISESAAGNQPQHF

j_call: TRBJ2-1
v_call: TRBV9
cdr3_aa: CASSDRLAGSNEQFF

j_call: TRBJ2-3
v_call: TRBV11-2
cdr3_aa: CASSRGNTQYF

j_call: TRBJ2-7
v_call: TRBV7-8
cdr3_aa: CASSPPGYSYEQYF

j_call: TRBJ2-5
v_call: TRBV19
cdr3_aa: CASSPPNRQETQYF

j_call: TRBJ1-2
v_call: TRBV7-8
cdr3_aa: CASSPRTGSSFGYTF

j_call: TRBJ2-5
v_call: TRBV10-1
cdr3_aa: CASSETTGTGDKETQYF

j_call: TRBJ2-1
v_call: TRBV9
cdr3_aa: CASSVSGVSHNEQFF

j_call: TRBJ2-7
v_call: TRBV19
cdr3_aa: CASSIVGTGVSEQYF

j_call: TRBJ2-5
v_call: TRBV7-2
cdr3_aa: CASSGDTQETQYF

j_call: TRBJ1-2
v_call: TRBV7-8
cdr3_aa: CASSTRTGFWTNYGYTF

j_call: TRBJ1-6
v_call: TRBV5-6
cdr3_aa: CASSNPGGSSPLHF

j_call: TRBJ2-3
v_call: TRBV25-1
cdr3_aa: CASSEWGGRAGADTQYF

j_call: TRBJ1-4
v_call: TRBV7-9
cdr3_aa: CASSPQTVGGEKLFF

j_call: TRBJ2-7
v_call: TRBV20-1
cdr3_aa: CSASLAGPSYEQYF

j_call: TRBJ2-5
v_call: TRBV7-2
cdr3_aa: CASSSPTDTQETQYF

j_call: TRBJ2-3
v_call: TRBV7-8
cdr3_aa: CASSLYSSYTDTQYF

j_call: TRBJ2-5
v_call: TRBV2
cdr3_aa: CASLRLAGGLQAGETQYF

j_call: TRBJ1-1
v_call: TRBV28
cdr3_aa: CASTTQGSREAFF

j_call: TRBJ2-7
v_call: TRBV13
cdr3_aa: CASSARDRSYEQYF

j_call: TRBJ2-4
v_call: TRBV29-1
cdr3_aa: CSVMRGEIQYF

j_call: TRBJ2-7
v_call: TRBV5-8
cdr3_aa: CASSPTGYGYEQYF

j_call: TRBJ1-2
v_call: TRBV12-5
cdr3_aa: CASGLARGGYTF

j_call: TRBJ1-1
v_call: TRBV19
cdr3_aa: CASSIVGGIRTEAFF

j_call: TRBJ1-1
v_call: TRBV11-2
cdr3_aa: CASSLDLLPKTEAFF

j_call: TRBJ2-6
v_call: TRBV19
cdr3_aa: CATAPGQLISGANVLTF

j_call: TRBJ1-4
v_call: TRBV9
cdr3_aa: CASSVQPGANEKLFF